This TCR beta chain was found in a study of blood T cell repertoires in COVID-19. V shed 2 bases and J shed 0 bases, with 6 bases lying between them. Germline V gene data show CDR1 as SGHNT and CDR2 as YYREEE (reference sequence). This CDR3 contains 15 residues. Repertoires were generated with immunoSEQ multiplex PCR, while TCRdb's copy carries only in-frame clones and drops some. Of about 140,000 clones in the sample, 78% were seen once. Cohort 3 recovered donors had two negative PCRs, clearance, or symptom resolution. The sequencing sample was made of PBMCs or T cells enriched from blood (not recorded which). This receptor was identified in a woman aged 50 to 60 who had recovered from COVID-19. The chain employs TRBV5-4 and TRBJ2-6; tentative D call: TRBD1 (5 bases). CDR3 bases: TGTGCCAGCAGCTTACAGGTCTCTGGGGCCAACGTCCTGACTTTC. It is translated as CASSLQVSGANVLTF.